Below, one TCR beta chain is given with its context. Its antigen is as yet unknown. From germline, CDR1 is MDHEN and CDR2 SYDVKM. The J segment lost 0 bases and the V segment lost 6 bases, leaving 7 bases of the junction unmatched. The CDR3 has 16 residues. With 60 Vbeta and 13 Jbeta primers, the PCR was carried out. This table comes from immunoSEQ multiplex PCR, and its TCRdb copy is limited to in-frame clones, with some not included. Among around 130,000 clones, approximately 80% were seen once, and the ten largest hold roughly 2.4%. The entry originates in a study of cytomegalovirus exposure and HLA in healthy donors. Regarding the study as a whole: The authors later found HLA-associated TCR beta chains more clonally expanded than equally common others. Presence/absence comparisons presumed near-even sequencing depth among donors. A later analysis reported that several of the most significant clusters appeared to be linked to common viral pathogens, among them Epstein-Barr virus.

Donors had nominal health at sampling but likely had unrecorded immune exposures. The V and J genes are TRBV28 and TRBJ1-2, with 10 bases aligning to TRBD1. Input material: PBMCs. The clonotype originates from a woman aged 40 to 50 in good health and CMV-seronegative. CDR3 region: CASSRRDRGPNYGYTF. The CDR3 region has the DNA TGTGCCAGCAGCCGACGGGACAGGGGACCTAACTATGGCTACACCTTC.